This T cell receptor beta chain was retrieved from a study of T cell responses to AZD1222 COVID-19 vaccine. TCRdb's copy holds only in-frame clones and misses some; the assay was immunoSEQ multiplex PCR. This table holds over 130,000 clones, around 90% found once. Findings of the study overall: Females made up more of the donors, who were largely white British, and clonal diversity may have come out too low. Reportedly, close to half of spike-specific TCRs are directed against unmutated variant regions.

Second-dose timings of about 4 or about 12 weeks were pooled. Germline CDR1 reads SGHTS; CDR2 reads YDEGEE. V lost 4 bases, J lost 0 bases, and 11 bases lay in between. The CDR3 is 15 amino acids. Concerning this clone: As yet, its antigen is unknown.

This receptor was taken from an adult who received the AZD1222 COVID-19 vaccine. This chain joins TRBV5-8 and TRBJ1-3; the D is unclear. The sample here was peripheral blood, taken 28 days after the second AZD1222 dose. The CDR3 protein is CASSTSTYSGNTIYF. The CDR3 nucleotides read TGTGCCAGCAGCACCAGTACTTACTCTGGAAACACCATATATTTT.